This paragraph reports one T cell receptor (beta chain). As yet, its antigen is unknown. This record comes from a study of chemoradiotherapy in HPV16-positive cancers. Repeated repertoire sampling spanned the course of chemoradiotherapy. Clones were sequenced by immunoSEQ multiplex PCR, and TCRdb holds only the in-frame ones, with some missing. The data contain about 15,000 clones, 70% to 90% of them singletons. Study-level results: Functional assays defining HPV-specific T cells used only two HPV16-positive patients. Candidate HPV-specific clones and E7-related TCR motifs grew in tumor during treatment.

The receptor's source is a human donor with HPV-associated anogenital cancer. Sequencing used blood, obtained from a patient who underwent chemoradiotherapy.

For the CDR3, the DNA is TGTGCCATCAGTGAGTGGGGGGGAACTTCCACAGATACGCAGTATTTT. It specifies CAISEWGGTSTDTQYF. V usage is TRBV10-3 and J usage is TRBJ2-3; 7 bases match TRBD2. Germline V CDR1 and CDR2: ENHRY, SYGVKD. The V segment lost 1 base and the J segment 2 bases; nucleotides outside the gene matches: 6. There are 16 residues in the CDR3.